Below, 26 T cell receptor beta chains from the same sample are listed, as sequenced in a study of human T cells and chemical hapten exposure. TCRdb re-derived calls from the RACE reads in MiXCR, one entry per CDR3 protein. The sample yields roughly 200,000 distinct CDR3 sequences, 20% to 25% seen once. As for time point: patch test 1, 2 weeks after DPC sensitization. This sample's treatment: therapeutic diphenylcyclopropenone sensitization with weekly scalp DPC. The sequencing used whole blood, collected in connection with sensitization to the hapten diphenylcyclopropenone (DPC). Receptor source: a woman aged 45-59 years with alopecia areata. Some clones in this sample may be carry-over from other donors' samples.

The chain uses TRBV20-1 and TRBJ1-5, with D tentatively TRBD1 (5 bases). The CDR3 is 14 residues long. Germline V lookup: CDR1 DFQATT, CDR2 SNEGSKA (reference sequence). V gave up 0 bases and J gave up 7 bases, with 13 bases separating them. CDR3 sequence (DNA): TGCAGTGCTAGAGAGGGGCGGGTTGGACAGCCCCAGCATTTT. Its protein is CSAREGRVGQPQHF.

The chain employs TRBV3-1 and TRBJ2-7, with 11 bases that match TRBD2. The CDR3 extends over 16 amino acids. The J segment lost 0 bases and the V segment lost 4 bases, leaving 5 bases of the junction unmatched. The germline V gene has CDR1 LGHDT and CDR2 YNNKEL (reference sequence). CDR3 DNA sequence: TGTGCCAGCAGCCTGTGGACTAGCGGGTACTCCTACGAGCAGTACTTC. This sequence encodes CASSLWTSGYSYEQYF.

This clonotype was seen at least ten times. The DNA of the CDR3 is TGTGCCAGCAGCGTAGGTCTTGGACAATCCTACGAGCAGTACTTC. The encoded protein is CASSVGLGQSYEQYF. The chain carries TRBV9 and TRBJ2-7, with a weak D call TRBD1 (5 bases). Trimming left V 0 bases short and J 1 base short, with 11 bases between. The CDR3 is 15 amino acids. Germline assignment: CDR1 SGDLS and CDR2 YYNGEE.

This clonotype was found a few times. V usage is TRBV20-1 and J usage is TRBJ1-1; a weak D match, TRBD1 (5 bases). V was shortened by 6 bases and J by 1 base, with 12 bases between the two germline ends. The germline gives CDR1 DFQATT, CDR2 SNEGSKA (reference sequence). The CDR3 is made up of 13 amino acids. The CDR3 coding sequence is TGCAGTGCCGAAAGACAGAAGAACACTGAAGCTTTCTTT. The encoded protein is CSAERQKNTEAFF.

The rearrangement links TRBV20-1 to TRBJ2-1, with 8 bases matching TRBD2. The junction had 8 bases not matched to a gene; V was cut back by 5 bases and J by 2 bases. This CDR3 has 15 amino acids. Germline CDR1 is DFQATT and CDR2 is SNEGSKA (reference sequence). In DNA, the CDR3 is TGCAGTGCTCCCGAAGCGGGAGTTCCCTACAATGAGCAGTTCTTC. Translation: CSAPEAGVPYNEQFF.

The chain carries TRBV10-3 and TRBJ1-6; tentative D call: TRBD1 (6 bases). The CDR3 is made up of 15 amino acids. Trimming shortened V by 0 bases and J by 10 bases, and 13 bases separated the two germline ends. CDR1 and CDR2 from the germline V gene are ENHRY and SYGVKD. The CDR3 region is CAISESGGAGSPLHF. In DNA, the CDR3 is TGTGCCATCAGTGAGTCCGGGGGCGCCGGCTCACCCCTCCACTTT.

The chain is built from TRBV7-9 and TRBJ2-3; D might be TRBD1 (6 bases). The V and J ends lost 6 bases and 0 bases respectively, with 22 bases between them. The CDR3 has 18 residues. Germline V lookup: CDR1 SEHNR, CDR2 FQNEAQ (reference sequence). This CDR3 reads CASSSPLDTGPSTDTQYF. As DNA, the CDR3 is TGTGCCAGCAGTTCTCCCCTCGACACAGGGCCTAGCACAGATACGCAGTATTTT.

In this sample, this clonotype turned up a few times. The chain links TRBV5-6 to TRBJ1-1, with a weak D call TRBD1 (6 bases). The germline gives CDR1 SGHDT, CDR2 YYEEEE. V dropped 0 bases and J dropped 6 bases, with 15 bases sitting between them. The CDR3 totals 15 residues. This chain's CDR3 is CASSLVGAGGPEAFF. Written as DNA, the CDR3 is TGTGCCAGCAGCTTGGTAGGTGCGGGGGGCCCTGAAGCTTTCTTT.

This chain links TRBV2 with TRBJ1-5; a possible D gene is TRBD1 (5 bases). The CDR3 runs 13 residues. CDR1 SNHLY and CDR2 FYNNEI come from the germline V gene. V gave up 8 bases and J gave up 0 bases, with 8 bases separating them. CDR3 coding DNA: TGTGCCAGCGGGGACGTTAGCAATCAGCCCCAGCATTTT. This gives the protein CASGDVSNQPQHF. The full variable domain, completed using reference TRBV2 and TRBJ1-5, is EPEVTQTPSHQVTQMGQEVILRCVPISNHLYFYWYRQILGQKVEFLVSFYNNEISEKSEIFDDQFSVERPDGSNFTLKIRSTKLEDSAMYFCASGDVSNQPQHFGDGTRLSIL.

The chain has TRBV5-1 and TRBJ2-3, with 7 bases identical to TRBD1. CDR3 length: 14 residues. From germline, CDR1 is SGHRS and CDR2 YFSETQ. With V trimmed by 4 bases and J by 5 bases, 7 bases remained unmatched. The CDR3 DNA is TGCGCCAGCAGCGCGGACAGGCGCGTAGATACGCAGTATTTT. It is translated as CASSADRRVDTQYF.

The chain has TRBV9 and TRBJ1-6; D remains ambiguous. The CDR3 sequence is 16 residues long. Between the trimmed V and J ends, which lost 4 bases and 0 bases, there was a span of 11 bases. Looked up from germline, CDR1 is SGDLS and CDR2 is YYNGEE. The CDR3 region is CASSTGPFSYNSPLHF. In DNA, the CDR3 is TGTGCCAGCAGCACCGGACCGTTCTCCTATAATTCACCCCTCCACTTT.

The sample holds a few counts of this clonotype. The chain employs TRBV7-8 and TRBJ2-1; 7 bases map to TRBD1. The CDR3 is 17 residues long. Germline trimming cut 5 bases from V and 4 bases from J; bases unmatched to any gene: 14. Looked up from germline, CDR1 is SGHVS and CDR2 is FQNEAQ. CDR3 sequence reads: CASSTRQGLPIYNEQFF. CDR3 DNA: TGTGCCAGCAGCACAAGACAGGGCCTGCCCATTTACAATGAGCAGTTCTTC.

This sequence joins TRBV5-1 and TRBJ2-7; D gene uncertain. The CDR3 has 12 residues. V was trimmed by 4 bases and J by 5 bases, leaving 10 bases between them. Germline assignment: CDR1 SGHRS and CDR2 YFSETQ. As DNA, the CDR3 is TGCGCCAGCAGCGAAGACTGGGACGAGCAGTACTTC. Residues: CASSEDWDEQYF.

The rearrangement joins TRBV5-1 to TRBJ2-3; possible D gene TRBD2, 6 bases. The germline CDR1 and CDR2 sequences are SGHRS and YFSETQ. Trimming stripped 5 bases from V and 0 bases from J, with 10 bases between. This CDR3 spans 14 amino acids. The CDR3 DNA reads TGCGCCAGCAGACGGGAGTCTAGCACAGATACGCAGTATTTT. Its protein is CASRRESSTDTQYF.

This clonotype was seen a few times. The rearrangement joins TRBV28 to TRBJ1-1, with D uncertain. The CDR3 length is 12 residues. Per the germline V gene, CDR1 is MDHEN and CDR2 is SYDVKM. The germline V and J ends were trimmed by 5 bases and 5 bases, with 9 bases remaining between them. The CDR3 reads CASSDRRTEAFF. As DNA, the CDR3 is TGTGCCAGCAGTGACCGTCGTACTGAAGCTTTCTTT.

The chain carries TRBV3-1 and TRBJ2-7, with D possibly TRBD1 on 5 matching bases. The CDR3 extends over 16 amino acids. The ends were cut back, 0 bases at V and 4 bases at J, with 16 bases in the middle. Germline V gene lookup returns CDR1 LGHDT and CDR2 YNNKEL (reference sequence). CDR3 loop: CASSQESWTPFYEQYF. DNA of the CDR3: TGTGCCAGCAGCCAAGAATCGTGGACACCGTTTTACGAGCAGTACTTC.

The rearrangement links TRBV29-1 to TRBJ2-1; 8 positions agree with TRBD2. The CDR3 is 14 amino acids. After removal of 0 bases from V and 15 bases from J, the junction contained 13 bases not matched to a gene. Per the germline V gene, CDR1 is SQVTM and CDR2 is ANQGSEA. CDR3 in amino acids: CSVEEFPGLDASFF. CDR3 DNA sequence: TGCAGCGTTGAAGAATTTCCGGGACTAGATGCTTCGTTCTTC.

This sequence joins TRBV5-1 and TRBJ1-1, with no clear D. Germline loops: CDR1 SGHRS, CDR2 YFSETQ. CDR3 size: 14 residues. Deletions cut 4 bases from V and 1 base from J, with 11 bases between. As DNA, the CDR3 is TGCGCCAGCAGCCCTCTAGGATGGAACACTGAAGCTTTCTTT. This sequence encodes CASSPLGWNTEAFF.

The rearrangement uses TRBV5-1 and TRBJ2-1; the match to TRBD1 covers 8 bases. Germline values: CDR1 SGHRS, CDR2 YFSETQ. The CDR3 totals 15 residues. Trimming cost V 1 base and J 6 bases; bases outside gene matches: 6. The DNA of the CDR3 is TGCGCCAGCAGCTTGTGGCAGGGGGCGCGCAATGAGCAGTTCTTC. Protein: CASSLWQGARNEQFF. The full variable domain, its missing parts supplied by reference TRBV5-1 and TRBJ2-1, is KAGVTQTPRYLIKTRGQQVTLSCSPISGHRSVSWYQQTPGQGLQFLFEYFSETQRNKGNFPGRFSGRQFSNSRSEMNVSTLELGDSALYLCASSLWQGARNEQFFGPGTRLTVL.

The chain carries TRBV20-1 and TRBJ2-7; D is ambiguous. This CDR3 spans 12 amino acids. Trimming pared 2 bases from V and 4 bases from J, leaving 9 bases between. In germline, CDR1 is DFQATT, CDR2 SNEGSKA (reference sequence). CDR3 DNA: TGCAGTGCTAGACATCAGATGTACGAGCAGTACTTC. Protein: CSARHQMYEQYF.

The rearrangement joins TRBV29-1 to TRBJ2-5, with D perhaps TRBD1 (7 bases). Trimming pared 1 base from V and 2 bases from J, leaving 14 bases between. The CDR3 consists of 15 residues. Germline V gene lookup returns CDR1 SQVTM and CDR2 ANQGSEA. The CDR3 DNA follows: TGCAGCGTTGAAGGCGGGACAGCTGGTCAAGAGACCCAGTACTTC. Amino acid sequence: CSVEGGTAGQETQYF.

The chain combines TRBV7-9 with TRBJ2-5, with 7 bases lining up with TRBD2. The CDR3 has 15 amino acids. V shed 1 base, J shed 5 bases, and the junction held 7 bases outside the gene matches. CDR1 and CDR2 from the germline V gene are SEHNR and FQNEAQ (reference sequence). The CDR3: CASSLGTSGKETQYF. As DNA, the CDR3 is TGTGCCAGCAGCTTAGGTACGAGCGGGAAGGAGACCCAGTACTTC. The complete variable domain, with remaining parts taken from reference TRBV7-9 and TRBJ2-5, reads DTGVSQNPRHKITKRGQNVTFRCDPISEHNRLYWYRQTLGQGPEFLTYFQNEAQLEKSRLLSDRFSAERPKGSFSTLEIQRTEQGDSAMYLCASSLGTSGKETQYFGPGTRLLVL.

This chain uses TRBV14 with TRBJ1-2, with no clear D. The CDR3 totals 13 residues. The germline V and J ends were trimmed by 1 base and 8 bases, with 11 bases remaining between them. Per germline, CDR1 SGHDN and CDR2 FVKESK. For the CDR3, the DNA is TGTGCCAGCAGCCAAGTGGGAGCCCAGGGCTACACCTTC. Its translation is CASSQVGAQGYTF.

This clonotype was observed a single time. The CDR3 loop reads CASRWGAGELFF. In DNA, the CDR3 is TGTGCCAGTAGATGGGGGGCCGGGGAGCTGTTTTTT. The chain has TRBV19 and TRBJ2-2, with D possibly matching TRBD2 (6 bases). Germline assignment: CDR1 LNHDA and CDR2 SQIVND (reference sequence). This CDR3 is 12 amino acids long. Trimming pared 6 bases from V and 6 bases from J, leaving 8 bases between. The whole variable domain, filled in from reference TRBV19 and TRBJ2-2, reads DGGITQSPKYLFRKEGQNVTLSCEQNLNHDAMYWYRQDPGQGLRLIYYSQIVNDFQKGDIAEGYSVSREKKESFPLTVTSAQKNPTAFYLCASRWGAGELFFGEGSRLTVL.

This clonotype was counted only a few times. This sequence joins TRBV7-9 and TRBJ2-5; 12 positions match TRBD2. The CDR3 has 16 residues. V shed 3 bases, J shed 3 bases, and the junction held 5 bases outside the gene matches. Germline V lookup: CDR1 SEHNR, CDR2 FQNEAQ (reference sequence). The CDR3 reads CASSFLAGGPEETQYF. In DNA, the CDR3 is TGTGCCAGCAGCTTTCTAGCGGGAGGGCCGGAAGAGACCCAGTACTTC.

The J gene is TRBJ2-2, the V gene TRBV5-1, with TRBD1 as a possible D gene (5 bases). CDR1 and CDR2 from the germline V gene are SGHRS and YFSETQ. The V and J ends lost 1 base and 6 bases respectively, with 10 bases between them. The CDR3 has 14 amino acids. The CDR3 loop reads CASSLIAGPGELFF. Written as DNA, the CDR3 is TGCGCCAGCAGCTTGATAGCAGGGCCCGGGGAGCTGTTTTTT.